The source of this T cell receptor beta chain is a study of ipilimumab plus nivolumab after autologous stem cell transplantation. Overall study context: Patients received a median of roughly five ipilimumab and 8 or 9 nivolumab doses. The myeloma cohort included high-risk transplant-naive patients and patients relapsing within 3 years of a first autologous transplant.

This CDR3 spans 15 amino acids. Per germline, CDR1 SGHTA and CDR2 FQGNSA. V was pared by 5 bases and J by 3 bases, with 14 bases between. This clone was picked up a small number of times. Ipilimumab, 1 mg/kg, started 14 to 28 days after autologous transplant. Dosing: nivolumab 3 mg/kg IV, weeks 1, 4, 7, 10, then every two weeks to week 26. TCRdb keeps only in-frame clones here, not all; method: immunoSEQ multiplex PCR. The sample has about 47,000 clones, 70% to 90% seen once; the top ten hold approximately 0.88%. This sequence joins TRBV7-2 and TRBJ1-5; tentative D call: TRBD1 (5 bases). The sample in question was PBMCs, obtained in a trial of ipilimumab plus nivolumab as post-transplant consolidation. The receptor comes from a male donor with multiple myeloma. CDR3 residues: CASSLVTGLNQPQHF. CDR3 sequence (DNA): TGTGCCAGCAGCCTCGTTACGGGGCTCAATCAGCCCCAGCATTTT.